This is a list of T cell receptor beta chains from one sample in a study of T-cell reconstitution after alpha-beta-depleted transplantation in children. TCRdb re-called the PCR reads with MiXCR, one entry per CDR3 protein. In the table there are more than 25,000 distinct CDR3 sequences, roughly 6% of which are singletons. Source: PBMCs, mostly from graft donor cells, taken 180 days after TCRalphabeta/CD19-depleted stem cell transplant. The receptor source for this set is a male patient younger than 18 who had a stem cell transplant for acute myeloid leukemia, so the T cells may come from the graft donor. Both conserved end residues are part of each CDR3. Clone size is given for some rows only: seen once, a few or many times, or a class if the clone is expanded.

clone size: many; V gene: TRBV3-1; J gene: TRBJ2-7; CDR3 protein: CASSQEPAGGYEQYF
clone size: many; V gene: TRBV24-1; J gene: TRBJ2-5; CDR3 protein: CATSDLGVGEETQYF
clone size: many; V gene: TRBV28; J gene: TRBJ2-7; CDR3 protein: CASSSPGRIYEQYF
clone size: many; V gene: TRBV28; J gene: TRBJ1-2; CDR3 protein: CASSTTGGGYTF
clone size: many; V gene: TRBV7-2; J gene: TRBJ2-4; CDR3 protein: CASSFAGYSNKNIQYF
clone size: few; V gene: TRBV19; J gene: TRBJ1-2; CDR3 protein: CASQFRDRTLGGYTF
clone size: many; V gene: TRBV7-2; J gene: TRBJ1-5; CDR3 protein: CASSLGGQGEQPQHF
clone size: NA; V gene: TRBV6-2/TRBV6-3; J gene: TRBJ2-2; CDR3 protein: CASSRTSGIFPGELFF
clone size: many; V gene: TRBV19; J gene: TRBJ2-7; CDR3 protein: CASSIGTAYEQYF
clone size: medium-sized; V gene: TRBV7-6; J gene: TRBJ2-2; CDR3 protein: CASSSQAGRGTGELFF
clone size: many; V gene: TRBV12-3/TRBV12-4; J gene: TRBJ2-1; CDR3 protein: CASSFSGRIYNEQFF
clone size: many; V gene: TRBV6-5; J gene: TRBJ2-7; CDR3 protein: CASSYRGQGAREYF
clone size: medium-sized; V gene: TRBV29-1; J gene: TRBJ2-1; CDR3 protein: CSGGGGLGNEQFF
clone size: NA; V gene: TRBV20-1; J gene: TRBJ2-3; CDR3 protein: CCARALAGVGWTDTQYF
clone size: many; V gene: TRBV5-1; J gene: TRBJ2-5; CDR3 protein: CASSLRPGLASETQYF
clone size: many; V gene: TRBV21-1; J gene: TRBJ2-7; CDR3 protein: CASSKHSYEQYF
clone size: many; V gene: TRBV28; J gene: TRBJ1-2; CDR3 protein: CASSLTGQGAYGYTF
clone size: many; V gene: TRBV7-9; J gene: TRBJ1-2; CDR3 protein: CASSYGERYGYTF
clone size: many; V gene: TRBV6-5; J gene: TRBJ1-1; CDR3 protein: CASGQGTEAFF
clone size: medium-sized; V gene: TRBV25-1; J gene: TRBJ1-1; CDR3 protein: CASSFWGPEGTEAFF
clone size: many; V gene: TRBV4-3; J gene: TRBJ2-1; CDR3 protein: CASSQDWGYNEQFF
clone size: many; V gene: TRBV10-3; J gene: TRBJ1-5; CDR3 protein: CAISESRGGKQPQHF
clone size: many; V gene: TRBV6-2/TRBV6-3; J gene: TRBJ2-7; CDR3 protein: CASTPSGSVHEQYF
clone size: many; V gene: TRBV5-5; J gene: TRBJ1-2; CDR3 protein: CASSQEGQGWGYTF
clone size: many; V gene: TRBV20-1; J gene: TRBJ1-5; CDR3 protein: CSARTLMDRIPNQPQHF